The sequence of this T cell receptor beta chain was determined in a study of blood T cell repertoires in COVID-19. Whole-study context: The United States, Italy and Spain were the sources of the acute and convalescent COVID-19 samples. Sample material is recorded as cDNA or gDNA derived from T cells, B-cell-depleted T cells, or PBMCs.

Enrolment of Seattle patients took place during active infection, and they were followed longitudinally. The CDR3 extends over 13 amino acids. V gave up 4 bases and J gave up 4 bases, with 9 bases separating them. Germline loops: CDR1 SGHTA, CDR2 FQGTGA. Data came from immunoSEQ multiplex PCR; TCRdb stores just in-frame clones and leaves some out. The table records fewer than 350,000 clones, approximately 90% of them present only once. This TCR was recovered from a woman aged 30 to 39 with COVID-19, enrolled during active disease. Source material: peripheral blood. The gene calls are TRBV7-3 and TRBJ2-3; D ambiguous. CDR3 DNA: TGTGCCAGCAGCTCCCAGGTGGCAGATACGCAGTATTTT. It codes for CASSSQVADTQYF.